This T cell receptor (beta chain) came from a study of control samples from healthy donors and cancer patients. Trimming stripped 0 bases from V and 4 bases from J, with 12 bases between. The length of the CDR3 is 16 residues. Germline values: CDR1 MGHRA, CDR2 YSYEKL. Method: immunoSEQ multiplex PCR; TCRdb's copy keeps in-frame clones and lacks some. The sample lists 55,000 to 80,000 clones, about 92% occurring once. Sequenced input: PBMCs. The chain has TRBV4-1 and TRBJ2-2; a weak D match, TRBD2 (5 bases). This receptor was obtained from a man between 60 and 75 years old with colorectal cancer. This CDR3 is CASSQDNFGVTGELFF. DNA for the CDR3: TGCGCCAGCAGCCAAGATAATTTCGGGGTCACCGGGGAGCTGTTTTTT.